One and the same sample provided the 8 T cell receptor beta chains below, sequenced in a study of T cell clonality in common variable immunodeficiency. Some clones are missing from TCRdb's copy, which holds only in-frame ones; the method was immunoSEQ multiplex PCR. The profile covers 45,000 to 70,000 clones, none occurring a single time. Sequencing was performed on peripheral blood mononuclear cells. These TCRs come from a person between 18 and 75 years old in good health.

This clone was detected many times. The read stops 3 residues short of the end of the CDR3; the missing end is completed from the germline J gene. The rearrangement links TRBV5-1 to TRBJ1-2, with a possible D match to TRBD1 (6 bases). CDR3 size: 14 residues. The V end lost 4 bases, the J end lost 4 bases, and 14 bases lay between the germline ends. Germline CDR1 SGHRS, CDR2 YFSETQ. The part of the CDR3 DNA that was read is TGCGCCAGCAGCACACAGGGTCCCTCCTATGGC. Its translation is CASSTQGPSYG. In full, the CDR3 reads CASSTQGPSYGYTF.

This clone was seen at least ten times. The CDR3 end lies 3 residues beyond the end of the read and is filled in from the germline J gene. The J gene is TRBJ2-1, the V gene TRBV29-1; D perhaps matches TRBD2 (6 bases). V gave up 6 bases and J gave up 8 bases, with 14 bases separating them. Germline V CDR1 and CDR2: SQVTM, ANQGSEA. The length of the CDR3 is 12 residues. The CDR3 sequence: CSVRLEYDEQFF. CDR3 DNA, as far as it was read: TGCAGCGTACGACTAGAATATGATGAG.

This clone was observed many times. The read terminates 3 residues before the CDR3 end, so the remaining end is supplied by the germline J gene. The gene calls are TRBV7-6 and TRBJ2-7; 8 nucleotides line up with TRBD1. With V trimmed by 0 bases and J by 0 bases, 4 bases remained unmatched. The CDR3 totals 16 residues. CDR1 is SGHVS and CDR2 is FNYEAQ in the germline V gene. The DNA read from the CDR3 is TGTGCCAGCAGCTTAGCGACAGGGGATAGCTCCTACGAG. Residues: CASSLATGDSSYE. The whole CDR3 is CASSLATGDSSYEQYF.

As regards this clone: The read comes to an end 3 residues before the CDR3 does, leaving the germline J gene to fill in the end. The sample has other DNA sequences that encode this CDR3 too. The chain joins TRBV7-9 to TRBJ1-1, with no clear D. The CDR3 totals 15 residues. From germline, CDR1 is SEHNR and CDR2 FQNEAQ (reference sequence). This CDR3 reads CASSSSTSGSETAFF. Incomplete CDR3 DNA: TGTGCCAGCAGCTCCTCGACTAGCGGGAGTGAGACC.

This clone was seen repeatedly, ten times or more. The read comes to an end 3 residues before the CDR3 does, leaving the germline J gene to fill in the end. The chain links TRBV2 to TRBJ1-5; a possible D gene is TRBD1 (6 bases). Trimming removed 8 bases at V and 3 bases at J, with 14 bases between. This CDR3 spans 14 amino acids. Germline V CDR1 and CDR2: SNHLY, FYNNEI. The CDR3 reads CASGNRVLNQPQHF. Partial CDR3 DNA: TGTGCCAGCGGAAACAGGGTACTCAATCAGCCC.

This clone was seen at least ten times. The CDR3 is cut off 3 residues early in the read; its end comes from the germline J gene. The chain is built from TRBV6-1 and TRBJ2-1, with 10 bases fitting TRBD2. V lost 7 bases to trimming and J lost 8 bases; unmatched junction nucleotides: 11. The germline V gene has CDR1 MNHNS and CDR2 SASEGT. The CDR3 contains 15 residues. CDR3 in amino acids: CASTELAGAVHEQFF. Partial CDR3 DNA: TGTGCCAGCACTGAGCTAGCGGGAGCTGTCCATGAG.

This clone came up a few times. The read comes to an end 3 residues before the CDR3 does, leaving the germline J gene to fill in the end. The same CDR3 arises from other DNA sequences in this sample as well. The chain combines TRBV2 with TRBJ1-5, with D unresolved. The germline V gene has CDR1 SNHLY and CDR2 FYNNEI. This CDR3 has 14 residues. The V gene lost 6 bases and the J gene lost 5 bases, with 14 bases spanning the gap. CDR3 in amino acids: CASSVDLGHQPQHF. The CDR3 DNA, read in part, is TGTGCCAGCAGCGTCGATCTTGGGCATCAGCCC.

This clone was seen ten or more times. Read data end 3 residues before the CDR3 end; the end is taken from the germline J gene. The J gene is TRBJ1-6, the V gene TRBV5-1; a weak D match, TRBD1 (6 bases). In germline, CDR1 is SGHRS, CDR2 YFSETQ. Trimming removed 0 bases from V and 8 bases from J, with 12 bases in between. CDR3 length: 15 amino acids. The covered CDR3 bases are TGCGCCAGCAGCTTGGAGGGGGGGCGAGATTCACCC. It is translated as CASSLEGGRDSP. The CDR3 in full is CASSLEGGRDSPLHF.